A selection of T cell receptor beta chains follows, all from one sample in a study of T cell repertoires in aging, cancer and after chemotherapy. MiXCR was run by TCRdb on the multiplex PCR reads, yielding one entry per CDR3 protein. The profile shows some 1,500 distinct CDR3 sequences, around 56% of them singletons. The sample was blood. These receptors all come from a human donor with a blood cancer. The CDR3 runs from the conserved cysteine through the conserved F or W. The D gene is left open where the match is weak. Only some rows state a clone size, as once, few, many or a class for expanded clones.

clone size: few; J gene: TRBJ2-1; V gene: TRBV24-1; D gene: TRBD1; CDR3 length: 14; CDR3 protein: CATSDPSDREGLFF; CDR3 DNA: TGTGCCACCAGTGATCCGTCCGACAGGGAAGGTTTGTTCTTC
clone size: few; J gene: TRBJ1-5; V gene: TRBV7-2; D gene: NA; CDR3 length: 15; CDR3 protein: CASSLNKPRDQPQHF; CDR3 DNA: TGTGCCAGCAGCTTAAATAAGCCTAGGGATCAGCCCCAGCATTTT
clone size: NA; J gene: TRBJ2-7; V gene: TRBV29-1; D gene: NA; CDR3 length: 13; CDR3 protein: CSVGQGLGYEQYF; CDR3 DNA: TGCAGCGTTGGGCAGGGGCTCGGTTACGAGCAGTACTTC
clone size: NA; J gene: TRBJ2-2; V gene: TRBV10-3; D gene: NA; CDR3 length: 11; CDR3 protein: CAITRAGELFF; CDR3 DNA: TGTGCCATCACCCGCGCCGGGGAGCTGTTTTTT
clone size: NA; J gene: TRBJ2-3; V gene: TRBV13; D gene: TRBD2; CDR3 length: 15; CDR3 protein: CASSATSGSRVTQYF; CDR3 DNA: TGTGCCAGCAGCGCCACTAGCGGGAGTCGAGTTACGCAGTATTTT
clone size: NA; J gene: TRBJ2-1; V gene: TRBV29-1; D gene: NA; CDR3 length: 15; CDR3 protein: CSVDGQGVTYNEQFF; CDR3 DNA: TGCAGCGTTGATGGGCAGGGAGTAACCTACAATGAGCAGTTCTTC
clone size: NA; J gene: TRBJ2-2; V gene: TRBV6-2/TRBV6-3; D gene: TRBD2; CDR3 length: 15; CDR3 protein: CASTSGRAGSGELFF; CDR3 DNA: TGTGCCAGCACTAGCGGGAGGGCCGGGTCCGGGGAGCTGTTTTTT
clone size: NA; J gene: TRBJ2-7; V gene: TRBV11-1; D gene: NA; CDR3 length: 14; CDR3 protein: CASSPTTHTYEQYF; CDR3 DNA: TGTGCCAGCAGCCCCACGACACATACCTACGAGCAGTACTTC
clone size: NA; J gene: TRBJ1-5; V gene: TRBV12-3/TRBV12-4; D gene: NA; CDR3 length: 13; CDR3 protein: CASSLQSTQPQHF; CDR3 DNA: TGTGCCAGCAGTTTGCAGTCAACGCAGCCCCAGCATTTT
clone size: NA; J gene: TRBJ2-5; V gene: TRBV4-2; D gene: TRBD2; CDR3 length: 14; CDR3 protein: CASSNGLAEETQYF; CDR3 DNA: TGCGCCAGCAGCAACGGACTAGCGGAAGAGACCCAGTACTTC
clone size: NA; J gene: TRBJ1-2; V gene: TRBV6-1; D gene: NA; CDR3 length: 12; CDR3 protein: CASSPSLYGYTF; CDR3 DNA: TGTGCCAGCAGTCCTAGCCTCTATGGCTACACCTTC
clone size: NA; J gene: TRBJ2-7; V gene: TRBV20-1; D gene: NA; CDR3 length: 12; CDR3 protein: CSARLRPFEQYF; CDR3 DNA: TGCAGTGCTAGGCTCAGGCCCTTCGAGCAGTACTTC
clone size: NA; J gene: TRBJ2-7; V gene: TRBV6-5; D gene: NA; CDR3 length: 14; CDR3 protein: CASSYSTGTYEQYF; CDR3 DNA: TGTGCCAGCAGTTACTCGACGGGCACCTACGAGCAGTACTTC
clone size: NA; J gene: TRBJ2-1; V gene: TRBV6-5; D gene: NA; CDR3 length: 11; CDR3 protein: CAVPTYNEQFF; CDR3 DNA: TGTGCCGTTCCTACCTACAATGAGCAGTTCTTC
clone size: NA; J gene: TRBJ2-1; V gene: TRBV6-5; D gene: NA; CDR3 length: 14; CDR3 protein: CASSTPRAGLEQFF; CDR3 DNA: TGTGCCAGCAGTACCCCTCGGGCGGGACTTGAGCAGTTCTTC
clone size: NA; J gene: TRBJ2-2; V gene: TRBV20-1; D gene: NA; CDR3 length: 14; CDR3 protein: CSPAGGAGTGELFF; CDR3 DNA: TGCAGTCCGGCTGGGGGGGCCGGTACCGGGGAGCTGTTTTTT
clone size: NA; J gene: TRBJ1-2; V gene: TRBV20-1; D gene: NA; CDR3 length: 16; CDR3 protein: CSAILLGGDKTYGYTF; CDR3 DNA: TGTAGTGCTATCCTCCTCGGCGGGGACAAGACCTATGGCTACACCTTC
clone size: once; J gene: TRBJ1-3; V gene: TRBV20-1; D gene: NA; CDR3 length: 14; CDR3 protein: CSARDGGPGNTIYF; CDR3 DNA: TGCAGTGCTAGAGATGGGGGTCCTGGAAACACCATATATTTT
clone size: NA; J gene: TRBJ2-7; V gene: TRBV5-1; D gene: TRBD2; CDR3 length: 14; CDR3 protein: CASSLTSGSYEQYF; CDR3 DNA: TGCGCCAGCAGCCTGACTAGCGGGTCCTACGAGCAGTACTTC
clone size: NA; J gene: TRBJ2-7; V gene: TRBV7-2; D gene: TRBD1; CDR3 length: 14; CDR3 protein: CASSTGTGMREQYF; CDR3 DNA: TGTGCCAGCAGCACCGGGACAGGTATGCGCGAGCAGTACTTC
clone size: NA; J gene: TRBJ2-2; V gene: TRBV6-5; D gene: NA; CDR3 length: 14; CDR3 protein: CASSKDRSTGELFF; CDR3 DNA: TGTGCCAGCAGTAAGGACAGATCCACCGGGGAGCTGTTTTTT
clone size: NA; J gene: TRBJ1-2; V gene: TRBV7-9; D gene: NA; CDR3 length: 13; CDR3 protein: CASSLLAERGYTF; CDR3 DNA: TGTGCCAGCAGCTTACTTGCGGAAAGGGGCTACACCTTC
clone size: few; J gene: TRBJ2-5; V gene: TRBV19; D gene: NA; CDR3 length: 15; CDR3 protein: CASSPWSEGKETQYF; CDR3 DNA: TGTGCCAGTAGTCCCTGGTCGGAGGGTAAAGAGACCCAGTACTTC
clone size: few; J gene: TRBJ2-3; V gene: TRBV15; D gene: NA; CDR3 length: 13; CDR3 protein: CATSRLRTDTQYF; CDR3 DNA: TGTGCCACCAGCAGATTGCGGACAGATACGCAGTATTTT
clone size: NA; J gene: TRBJ1-2; V gene: TRBV6-5; D gene: NA; CDR3 length: 11; CDR3 protein: CASSGLDGYTF; CDR3 DNA: TGTGCCAGCAGTGGACTCGATGGCTACACCTTC
clone size: once; J gene: TRBJ2-3; V gene: TRBV19; D gene: TRBD2; CDR3 length: 15; CDR3 protein: CASSIQRGGTDTQYF; CDR3 DNA: TGTGCCAGTAGTATTCAGCGGGGGGGCACAGATACGCAGTATTTT
clone size: NA; J gene: TRBJ2-1; V gene: TRBV14; D gene: NA; CDR3 length: 13; CDR3 protein: CASSQEHYNEQFF; CDR3 DNA: TGTGCCAGCAGCCAAGAGCATTACAATGAGCAGTTCTTC
clone size: NA; J gene: TRBJ1-6; V gene: TRBV6-1; D gene: NA; CDR3 length: 15; CDR3 protein: CASSEAWTPNSPLHF; CDR3 DNA: TGTGCCAGCAGTGAAGCGTGGACACCGAATTCACCCCTCCACTTT
clone size: few; J gene: TRBJ2-3; V gene: TRBV24-1; D gene: TRBD2; CDR3 length: 15; CDR3 protein: CATQGLAGGTDTQYF; CDR3 DNA: TGTGCCACCCAAGGACTAGCGGGAGGCACAGATACGCAGTATTTT
clone size: few; J gene: TRBJ2-3; V gene: TRBV5-6; D gene: NA; CDR3 length: 12; CDR3 protein: CASRGRSDTQYF; CDR3 DNA: TGTGCCAGCAGGGGCCGCTCAGATACGCAGTATTTT
clone size: NA; J gene: TRBJ2-2; V gene: TRBV12-3/TRBV12-4; D gene: NA; CDR3 length: 11; CDR3 protein: CASRGTGELFF; CDR3 DNA: TGTGCCAGCAGGGGGACCGGGGAGCTGTTTTTT
clone size: NA; J gene: TRBJ1-1; V gene: TRBV5-5; D gene: NA; CDR3 length: 11; CDR3 protein: CASSLFTEAFF; CDR3 DNA: TGTGCCAGCAGCTTATTTACTGAAGCTTTCTTT
clone size: NA; J gene: TRBJ2-1; V gene: TRBV24-1; D gene: TRBD2; CDR3 length: 17; CDR3 protein: CAASDPGLAGGHGGQFF; CDR3 DNA: TGTGCCGCCAGTGACCCCGGACTAGCGGGAGGGCATGGTGGGCAGTTCTTC
clone size: NA; J gene: TRBJ1-4; V gene: TRBV4-2; D gene: TRBD1; CDR3 length: 15; CDR3 protein: CASSQADRGSEKLFF; CDR3 DNA: TGTGCCAGCAGCCAAGCGGACAGGGGGTCTGAAAAACTGTTTTTT
clone size: few; J gene: TRBJ2-5; V gene: TRBV7-2; D gene: TRBD2; CDR3 length: 15; CDR3 protein: CASSSWTRGAETQYF; CDR3 DNA: TGTGCCAGCAGCTCCTGGACGCGGGGGGCCGAGACCCAGTACTTC
clone size: few; J gene: TRBJ2-1; V gene: TRBV6-5; D gene: TRBD1; CDR3 length: 13; CDR3 protein: CASRPGQGNEQFF; CDR3 DNA: TGTGCCAGCAGACCGGGACAGGGCAATGAGCAGTTCTTC
clone size: NA; J gene: TRBJ2-5; V gene: TRBV7-6; D gene: NA; CDR3 length: 14; CDR3 protein: CASKLRANQETQYF; CDR3 DNA: TGTGCCAGTAAACTCAGGGCAAACCAAGAGACCCAGTACTTC
clone size: few; J gene: TRBJ2-5; V gene: TRBV19; D gene: TRBD2; CDR3 length: 16; CDR3 protein: CASSQGGLAGVETQYF; CDR3 DNA: TGTGCCAGTAGCCAGGGCGGACTAGCGGGAGTAGAGACCCAGTACTTC
clone size: NA; J gene: TRBJ1-2; V gene: TRBV19; D gene: NA; CDR3 length: 14; CDR3 protein: CASRIPWQDYGYTF; CDR3 DNA: TGTGCCAGTAGAATCCCCTGGCAGGACTATGGCTACACCTTC
clone size: NA; J gene: TRBJ2-2; V gene: TRBV27; D gene: NA; CDR3 length: 13; CDR3 protein: CANSWRETGELFF; CDR3 DNA: TGTGCCAACAGTTGGAGAGAAACCGGGGAGCTGTTTTTT
clone size: few; J gene: TRBJ2-2; V gene: TRBV29-1; D gene: NA; CDR3 length: 13; CDR3 protein: CSVAQRIKGELFF; CDR3 DNA: TGCAGCGTTGCACAGCGGATCAAGGGGGAGCTGTTTTTT
clone size: NA; J gene: TRBJ1-1; V gene: TRBV12-3/TRBV12-4; D gene: NA; CDR3 length: 15; CDR3 protein: CASSFGEGMNTEAFF; CDR3 DNA: TGTGCCAGCAGTTTCGGGGAGGGCATGAACACTGAAGCTTTCTTT
clone size: NA; J gene: TRBJ1-2; V gene: TRBV27; D gene: TRBD1; CDR3 length: 15; CDR3 protein: CASSGGQGARYGYTF; CDR3 DNA: TGTGCCAGCAGTGGGGGACAGGGGGCGCGGTATGGCTACACCTTC
clone size: NA; J gene: TRBJ1-4; V gene: TRBV5-1; D gene: NA; CDR3 length: 14; CDR3 protein: CASSPTNNREKLFF; CDR3 DNA: TGCGCCAGCAGCCCGACCAACAACAGGGAAAAACTGTTTTTT
clone size: few; J gene: TRBJ1-2; V gene: TRBV27; D gene: NA; CDR3 length: 12; CDR3 protein: CASTTGTYGYTF; CDR3 DNA: TGTGCCAGTACTACAGGGACCTATGGCTACACCTTC
clone size: NA; J gene: TRBJ2-3; V gene: TRBV7-9; D gene: NA; CDR3 length: 11; CDR3 protein: CASSPTDTQYF; CDR3 DNA: TGTGCCAGCAGCCCAACAGATACGCAGTATTTT
clone size: NA; J gene: TRBJ1-4; V gene: TRBV19; D gene: TRBD1; CDR3 length: 17; CDR3 protein: CASSTIGQGREDEKLFF; CDR3 DNA: TGTGCCAGTAGTACCATCGGACAGGGGAGAGAGGATGAAAAACTGTTTTTT
clone size: few; J gene: TRBJ2-6; V gene: TRBV29-1; D gene: NA; CDR3 length: 14; CDR3 protein: CSVWAGSGANVLTF; CDR3 DNA: TGCAGCGTGTGGGCGGGCTCTGGGGCCAACGTCCTGACTTTC
clone size: NA; J gene: TRBJ2-7; V gene: TRBV6-5; D gene: NA; CDR3 length: 13; CDR3 protein: CASSDSRIWEQYF; CDR3 DNA: TGTGCCAGCAGTGACTCGAGGATCTGGGAGCAGTACTTC
clone size: NA; J gene: TRBJ1-1; V gene: TRBV5-6; D gene: NA; CDR3 length: 11; CDR3 protein: CASSLGDSAFF; CDR3 DNA: TGTGCCAGCAGCTTGGGGGACTCGGCTTTCTTT
clone size: NA; J gene: TRBJ2-2; V gene: TRBV29-1; D gene: NA; CDR3 length: 12; CDR3 protein: CSVKLGGGELFF; CDR3 DNA: TGCAGCGTTAAACTAGGGGGGGGGGAGCTGTTTTTT
clone size: once; J gene: TRBJ2-1; V gene: TRBV13; D gene: NA; CDR3 length: 17; CDR3 protein: CASSHLGLSQSLNEQFF; CDR3 DNA: TGTGCCAGCAGCCATCTCGGTCTGTCGCAAAGTCTCAATGAGCAGTTCTTC
clone size: NA; J gene: TRBJ1-5; V gene: TRBV14; D gene: NA; CDR3 length: 15; CDR3 protein: CASSQVEGGNQPQHF; CDR3 DNA: TGTGCCAGCAGCCAAGTCGAAGGAGGCAATCAGCCCCAGCATTTT
clone size: NA; J gene: TRBJ2-1; V gene: TRBV6-1; D gene: TRBD2; CDR3 length: 20; CDR3 protein: CASSDLGGSGRPSSYNEQFF; CDR3 DNA: TGTGCCAGCAGTGACCTCGGTGGTAGCGGGAGGCCAAGCTCCTACAATGAGCAGTTCTTC
clone size: few; J gene: TRBJ1-6; V gene: TRBV6-5; D gene: NA; CDR3 length: 18; CDR3 protein: CASSYESTMNSYNSPLHF; CDR3 DNA: TGTGCCAGCAGTTACGAGTCTACGATGAACTCCTATAATTCACCCCTCCACTTT